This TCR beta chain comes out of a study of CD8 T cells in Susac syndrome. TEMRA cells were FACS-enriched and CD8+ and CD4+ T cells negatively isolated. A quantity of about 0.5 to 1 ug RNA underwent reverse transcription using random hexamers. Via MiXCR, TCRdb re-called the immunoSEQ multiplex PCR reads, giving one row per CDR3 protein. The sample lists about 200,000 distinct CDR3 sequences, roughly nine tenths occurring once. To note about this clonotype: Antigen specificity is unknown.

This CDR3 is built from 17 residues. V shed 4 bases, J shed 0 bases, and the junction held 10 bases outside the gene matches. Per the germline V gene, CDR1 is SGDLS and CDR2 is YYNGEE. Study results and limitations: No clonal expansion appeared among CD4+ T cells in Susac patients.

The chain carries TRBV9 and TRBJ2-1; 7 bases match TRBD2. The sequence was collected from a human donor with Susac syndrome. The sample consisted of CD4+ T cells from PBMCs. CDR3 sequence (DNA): TGTGCCAGCAGCCTCGGTTCTAGCGGAGACTCCTACAATGAGCAGTTCTTC. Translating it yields CASSLGSSGDSYNEQFF.